These 32 T cell receptor beta chains originate from one sample sequenced in a study of shared clonotypes between healthy human individuals (dated by TCRdb to the early 2020s). Libraries were constructed by the immunoSEQ multiplex PCR assay. TCRdb provides this immuneACCESS table in a form limited to in-frame rearrangements. Some clones are lacking; in checked studies, under half of them reflect an unresolved V gene, and why the rest are absent is not known. The sample table contains roughly 2,000,000 clones; only one count was recorded for just under 95% of them. Together, the top ten hold over 1.5% of the sample. For the CD8 naive samples, CD45RO-negative cells were positively selected for CCR7, yielding a CD45RA+CCR7+ population from which TemRA cells were excluded. The sample taken for sequencing was naive CD8+ T cells from PBMCs. The cell subset or site label here, explained by the study, means: CD45RA+CCR7+. These receptors all come from a man aged 18 to 35 in good health. Some clones in this sample may be carry-over from other donors' samples.

The chain links TRBV28 to TRBJ2-5, with 7 bases lining up with TRBD2. CDR1 is MDHEN and CDR2 is SYDVKM in the germline V gene. The CDR3 extends over 14 amino acids. V gave up 5 bases and J gave up 5 bases; unmatched junction bases: 8. CDR3 sequence: CASSLLSGSETQYF. The CDR3 DNA reads TGTGCCAGCAGTCTGCTTAGCGGGTCGGAGACCCAGTACTTC.

The chain has TRBV25-1 and TRBJ1-1, with unresolved D. Trimming shortened V by 7 bases and J by 3 bases, and 12 bases separated the two germline ends. Per the germline V gene, CDR1 is MGHDK and CDR2 is SYGVNS. The CDR3 loop spans 13 amino acids. As DNA, the CDR3 is TGTGCCAGCAATCGGGAAGGCTACACTGAAGCTTTCTTT. Its translation: CASNREGYTEAFF.

This chain links TRBV21-1 with TRBJ2-2; the listed D gene, TRBD1, was not tested against the DNA. TRBV21-1 is labeled a pseudogene. This CDR3 region has 16 residues. CDR3 coding DNA: TGTGCCAGCATCACCAGGACAGGGTTGGTCACCGGGGAGCTGTTTTTT. Translated: CASITRTGLVTGELFF.

In the case of this clone: The identical CDR3 is also encoded by other nucleotide sequences in the sample. This chain connects TRBV27 to TRBJ2-1; D uncertain. This CDR3 region has 13 residues. Germline V gives CDR1 MNHEY, CDR2 SMNVEV (reference sequence). V dropped 2 bases and J dropped 2 bases, with 4 bases sitting between them. The CDR3 DNA sequence: TGTGCCAGCAGTTTAACTCCCTACAATGAGCAGTTCTTC. Protein: CASSLTPYNEQFF.

The chain uses TRBV13 and TRBJ1-2, with a weak D call TRBD1 (5 bases). Trimming took 5 bases from V and 5 from J, leaving 21 bases between them. The CDR3 loop spans 16 amino acids. Germline CDR1 PRHDT, CDR2 FYEKMQ (reference sequence). DNA for the CDR3: TGTGCCAGCAGCATAAGAGGCTGGGAGGGGATATATGGCTACACCTTC. As protein: CASSIRGWEGIYGYTF.

This rearrangement joins TRBV4-1 to TRBJ2-1; 9 positions match TRBD2. V shed 4 bases, J shed 0 bases, and the junction held 13 bases outside the gene matches. The CDR3 spans 19 residues. Germline CDR1 reads MGHRA; CDR2 reads YSYEKL. The CDR3 here is CASSPKTSGIPSSYNEQFF. CDR3 DNA sequence: TGCGCCAGCAGCCCAAAGACTAGCGGAATCCCTAGCTCCTACAATGAGCAGTTCTTC.

The V call is TRBV7-6, the J call TRBJ2-1; the D is unclear. This CDR3 is 13 amino acids long. Per germline, CDR1 SGHVS and CDR2 FNYEAQ. Trimming left V 6 bases short and J 2 bases short, with 8 bases between. The CDR3 is CASSYRAYNEQFF. The CDR3 nucleotides are TGTGCCAGCAGTTACCGAGCCTACAATGAGCAGTTCTTC.

The V gene is TRBV27, the J gene TRBJ1-2, with TRBD1 matching over 10 bases. Germline trimming cut 5 bases from V and 4 bases from J; bases unmatched to any gene: 19. Germline assignment: CDR1 MNHEY and CDR2 SMNVEV (reference sequence). The CDR3 spans 19 residues. Here the CDR3 reads CASSIISRDRGLKGYGYTF. The CDR3 bases are TGTGCCAGCAGTATCATTAGCCGGGACAGGGGCCTTAAGGGCTATGGCTACACCTTC.

For this clone: The CDR3 carries no conserved terminal phenylalanine or tryptophan, so it likely arises from a read error. The V and J genes are TRBV6-1 and TRBJ2-7; D possibly matches TRBD1 or TRBD2 (6 bases each). The V end lost 8 bases, the J end lost 1 base, and 15 bases lay between the germline ends. CDR1 and CDR2 from the germline V gene are MNHNS and SASEGT. This CDR3 has 14 amino acids. DNA for the CDR3: TGTGCCAGCCGTGGGGGGACATCTTCCTACGAGCAGTACCTC. Its translation is CASRGGTSSYEQYL.

V usage is TRBV27 and J usage is TRBJ2-3; no definite D call. Per the germline V gene, CDR1 is MNHEY and CDR2 is SMNVEV (reference sequence). The CDR3 is 14 residues long. The V end lost 6 bases, the J end lost 2 bases, and 12 bases lay between the germline ends. The CDR3 loop is CASRVPGFTDTQYF. CDR3 nucleotide sequence: TGTGCCAGCAGGGTCCCCGGGTTCACAGATACGCAGTATTTT.

This clone was picked up one time. Here the CDR3 DNA reads TGCAGCGTCGACGGGGACAGGGCCTACGAGCAGTACTTC. This encodes CSVDGDRAYEQYF. This chain connects TRBV29-1 to TRBJ2-7; 9 bases map to TRBD1. The CDR3 is 13 residues long. Trimming removed 6 bases from V and 2 bases from J; junction bases left unmatched: 5. CDR1 and CDR2 from the germline V gene are SQVTM and ANQGSEA.

J is TRBJ2-1 and V is TRBV28; 11 positions agree with TRBD1. V was clipped by 10 bases and J by 7 bases; unmatched bases: 12. Germline lookup yields CDR1 MDHEN and CDR2 SYDVKM. CDR3 size: 15 residues. As DNA, the CDR3 is TGTGCCAATGGGCCTCGGACAGGGGGCTTGAATGAGCAGTTCTTC. This codes for CANGPRTGGLNEQFF.

The rearrangement links TRBV29-1 to TRBJ2-1, with 11 positions matching TRBD2. The V gene end was trimmed by 4 bases and the J gene end by 5 bases; junction bases not matched to a gene: 1. CDR1 and CDR2 from the germline V gene are SQVTM and ANQGSEA. This CDR3 spans 13 amino acids. The CDR3 DNA reads as TGCAGCGTTGTGACTAGCGGGAACAATGAGCAGTTCTTC. It translates to CSVVTSGNNEQFF.

The V gene is TRBV7-9, the J gene TRBJ2-7, with a tentative D call TRBD2 (6 bases). The CDR3 is made up of 15 amino acids. Germline V gives CDR1 SEHNR, CDR2 FQNEAQ (reference sequence). V shed 5 bases and J shed 3 bases, with 17 bases lying between them. The CDR3: CASSPPGPAGYEQYF. CDR3 nucleotides: TGTGCCAGCAGCCCGCCCGGCCCAGCGGGCTACGAGCAGTACTTC.

The rearrangement joins TRBV6-6 to TRBJ2-2, with 8 bases fitting TRBD1. Germline-derived CDR1 and CDR2 are MNHNY and SVGAGI (reference sequence). J was trimmed by 7 bases and V by 2 bases; bases with no gene match: 0. The length of the CDR3 is 13 residues. DNA for the CDR3: TGTGCCAGCAGTTACGGACAGGGCGGGGAGCTGTTTTTT. Its translation: CASSYGQGGELFF.

Of note for this clone: This sample includes further DNA sequences coding for the same CDR3. The chain employs TRBV5-4 and TRBJ2-7; D might be TRBD1 (5 bases). CDR1 and CDR2 (germline): SGHNT, YYREEE (reference sequence). The CDR3 has 14 amino acids. The V end was cut by 0 bases, the J end by 3 bases, with 10 bases between. In DNA form, the CDR3 reads TGTGCCAGCAGCTTGGGGGGCCTCAACTACGAGCAGTACTTC. As protein: CASSLGGLNYEQYF.

The V call is TRBV2, the J call TRBJ2-4; TRBD1 matches 9 bases. Looked up from germline, CDR1 is SNHLY and CDR2 is FYNNEI. Unmatched junction bases numbered 7, after V lost 6 bases and J lost 4 bases. The CDR3 has 15 residues. DNA of the CDR3: TGTGCCAGCAGACCTGGACAGGGGAAAAAAAACATTCAGTACTTC. Its protein is CASRPGQGKKNIQYF.

The chain has TRBV13 and TRBJ2-7; possibly TRBD1 or TRBD2 for D (7 bases each). CDR3 length: 11 residues. V lost 7 bases and J lost 7, with 11 bases in between. Per the germline V gene, CDR1 is PRHDT and CDR2 is FYEKMQ (reference sequence). This CDR3 is CASTQGGEQYF. The CDR3 DNA is TGTGCCAGCACCCAGGGGGGGGAGCAGTACTTC.

DNA of the CDR3: TGTGCCAGCAGCGCCAGCGGGAGTGGTTGGGAGACCCAGTACTTC. Translating it yields CASSASGSGWETQYF. The V gene is TRBV9, the J gene TRBJ2-5; 8 bases align to TRBD2. This CDR3 comprises 15 residues. The V and J ends lost 3 bases and 5 bases, in that order; junction bases with no gene match: 9. The germline V gene has CDR1 SGDLS and CDR2 YYNGEE.

This chain links TRBV4-2 with TRBJ2-1; 7 nucleotides align to TRBD2. CDR3 length: 17 amino acids. V was clipped by 4 bases and J by 5 bases; unmatched bases: 14. Per germline, CDR1 LGHNA and CDR2 YNFKEQ. The CDR3 DNA reads as TGTGCCAGCAGCCCCCTCGGGGGGTATTCCCGGGACAATGAGCAGTTCTTC. Translation: CASSPLGGYSRDNEQFF.

This chain links TRBV30 with TRBJ2-1, with D perhaps being TRBD1 or TRBD2 (5 bases each). The CDR3 is made up of 14 amino acids. The germline gives CDR1 GTSNPN, CDR2 SVGIG (reference sequence). Trimming took 0 bases from V and 8 from J, leaving 14 bases between them. CDR3 nucleotide sequence: TGTGCCTGGAGTGTATGGGGGAGTGGTGATGAGCAGTTCTTC. Its translation: CAWSVWGSGDEQFF.

The chain recombines TRBV28 with TRBJ2-5, with TRBD2 matching over 15 bases. J lost 2 bases, V lost 6 bases, and 10 bases had no gene match. Per the germline V gene, CDR1 is MDHEN and CDR2 is SYDVKM. This CDR3 has 18 residues. The CDR3 loop reads CASSKLGTSGRIQETQYF. CDR3 bases: TGTGCCAGCAGCAAACTCGGGACTAGCGGGAGGATACAAGAGACCCAGTACTTC.

CDR3 bases: TGCAGCGTGGACCAGCAGGGTTTGCGTGCCGAAGCTTTCTTT. This encodes CSVDQQGLRAEAFF. The V and J genes are TRBV29-1 and TRBJ1-1, with TRBD1 as a possible D gene (5 bases). Germline V gives CDR1 SQVTM, CDR2 ANQGSEA. The CDR3 runs to 14 residues. The ends were cut back, 6 bases at V and 8 bases at J, with 22 bases in the middle.

The chain employs TRBV28 and TRBJ2-3, with 8 bases that match TRBD1. Per the germline V gene, CDR1 is MDHEN and CDR2 is SYDVKM. The CDR3 sequence is 14 residues long. The J segment lost 4 bases and the V segment lost 5 bases, leaving 5 bases of the junction unmatched. CDR3 bases: TGTGCCAGCAGTCAGGGGGCGAGTCCAGATACGCAGTATTTT. Protein: CASSQGASPDTQYF.

This clone was counted a single time. Sequence at one end of the junction differs from germline and may be a read error. The chain has TRBV5-4 and TRBJ2-4; the match to TRBD2 covers 8 bases. The length of the CDR3 is 13 residues. Germline-derived CDR1 and CDR2 are SGHNT and YYREEE (reference sequence). The CDR3 nucleotides read TGTGCCAGCAGCTCTGGCCGGGGGGGAGGATGGGACTTC. Amino acids: CASSSGRGGGWDF.

The chain joins TRBV29-1 to TRBJ2-5, with a weak D call TRBD2 (5 bases). Trimming took 3 bases from V and 2 from J, leaving 10 bases between them. This CDR3 region has 13 residues. Germline loops: CDR1 SQVTM, CDR2 ANQGSEA. The chain's CDR3 is CSVERVEQETQYF. As DNA, the CDR3 is TGCAGCGTTGAGAGGGTAGAACAAGAGACCCAGTACTTC.

This chain links TRBV6-6 with TRBJ2-7; D is unresolved. The V end lost 6 bases, the J end lost 3 bases, and 6 bases lay between the germline ends. Per germline, CDR1 MNHNY and CDR2 SVGAGI (reference sequence). This CDR3 has 11 residues. The CDR3 loop is CASRENYEQYF. The CDR3 DNA reads as TGTGCCAGCAGAGAGAACTACGAGCAGTACTTC.

This chain uses TRBV28 with TRBJ2-7, with D possibly being TRBD2 (7 bases). The CDR3 has 17 amino acids. Per the germline V gene, CDR1 is MDHEN and CDR2 is SYDVKM. V gave up 8 bases and J gave up 4 bases, with 27 bases separating them. Here the CDR3 DNA reads TGTGCCAGCGCCCAGGGGCTGGAAGCGGGGAGTTGGTACGAGCAGTACTTC. This sequence encodes CASAQGLEAGSWYEQYF.

This chain uses TRBV6-5 with TRBJ2-7; the match to TRBD2 covers 8 bases. Germline CDR1 and CDR2: MNHEY and SVGAGI. There are 14 residues in the CDR3. V lost 11 bases, J lost 0 bases, and 9 bases stayed unmatched. The CDR3 spells CAAGGLLNSYEQYF. CDR3 bases: TGTGCCGCGGGGGGACTTTTAAACTCCTACGAGCAGTACTTC.

The chain combines TRBV4-2 with TRBJ2-4; 10 bases are shared with TRBD2. J gave up 6 bases and V 1 base, and 3 bases lay outside the gene matches. The CDR3 spans 15 residues. Germline lookup yields CDR1 LGHNA and CDR2 YNFKEQ. The CDR3 coding sequence is TGTGCCAGCAGCCAAGGAGCGGGAGGGACAAACATTCAGTACTTC. Protein sequence: CASSQGAGGTNIQYF.

The V and J genes are TRBV6-1 and TRBJ2-5; weak D call: TRBD2 (6 bases). Trimming took off 1 base at V and 3 bases at J, with 12 bases between the two ends. This CDR3 is built from 15 residues. CDR1 is MNHNS, CDR2 SASEGT, per germline. The DNA of the CDR3 is TGTGCCAGCAGTGAAGGCTGGGGAGGAAAAGAGACCCAGTACTTC. Protein product: CASSEGWGGKETQYF.

This sequence joins TRBV27 and TRBJ2-1, with 7 bases matching TRBD2. CDR3 length: 16 amino acids. The germline CDR1 and CDR2 sequences are MNHEY and SMNVEV (reference sequence). With V trimmed by 4 bases and J by 3 bases, 9 bases remained unmatched. Here the CDR3 reads CASSSFSSGVYNEQFF. For the CDR3, the DNA is TGTGCCAGCAGTTCCTTTTCTAGCGGCGTCTACAATGAGCAGTTCTTC.